These T cell receptor beta chains were read from a single sample in a study of blood T cell repertoires in COVID-19. Clones were read by immunoSEQ multiplex PCR, and TCRdb kept only the in-frame ones, dropping some. The sample lists 110,000 or so clones, about 87% seen once, with roughly 6.5% in the top ten. Sequenced sample: peripheral blood. These receptors were obtained from a woman aged 50 to 60 with acute or convalescent COVID-19. CDR3s include the opening cysteine and the closing phenylalanine or tryptophan. A D gene is named only where the DNA matches it firmly. A row's size may be missing; if present it is once, few, many or a size class.

TRBV2	TRBJ1-1	NA	few	TGTGCCAGCAGGCCAACATTGAACACTGAAGCTTTCTTT	CASRPTLNTEAFF
TRBV10-3	TRBJ2-2	TRBD1	NA	TGTGCCGCCAAAGGGACAGGGGACACCGGGGAGCTGTTTTTT	CAAKGTGDTGELFF
TRBV6-2/TRBV6-3	TRBJ2-7	NA	NA	TGTGCCAGCAGTTACTCGGGCCACTCCTACGAGCAGTACTTC	CASSYSGHSYEQYF
TRBV5-1	TRBJ2-2	NA	NA	TGCGCCAGCAGCTTTGACACCACCGGGGAGCTGTTTTTT	CASSFDTTGELFF
TRBV18	TRBJ1-6	TRBD1	NA	TGTGCCAGCTCACCCCCCGGGACAGCTAATTCACCCCTCCACTTT	CASSPPGTANSPLHF
TRBV12-3/TRBV12-4	TRBJ1-1	TRBD1	few	TGTGCCAGCAGTTTCCGACAGGGGGCTGAAGCTTTCTTT	CASSFRQGAEAFF
TRBV6-2/TRBV6-3	TRBJ2-2	NA	NA	TGTGCCAGCAGTCCCCCGGTCACCGGGGAGCTGTTTTTT	CASSPPVTGELFF
TRBV11-2	TRBJ2-7	NA	few	TGTGCCAGCAGCTTCTCCGATAGCTCCTACGAGCAGTACTTC	CASSFSDSSYEQYF
TRBV5-4	TRBJ2-7	NA	NA	TGTGCCAGCAGCTCACAGGGCCCCGGAGGAGAGCAGTACTTC	CASSSQGPGGEQYF
TRBV5-1	TRBJ1-2	NA	NA	TGCGCCAGCAGCTTGGGGACAGTTAGGGCTAACTATGGCTACACCTTC	CASSLGTVRANYGYTF
TRBV5-1	TRBJ2-2	TRBD1	once	TGCGCCAGCAGCTTGGGACAGGGAAACACCGGGGAGCTGTTTTTT	CASSLGQGNTGELFF
TRBV6-5	TRBJ1-2	NA	once	TGTGCCAGCAGTTACTCCCTGTTTGCTAACTATGGCTACACCTTC	CASSYSLFANYGYTF
TRBV4-1	TRBJ2-7	TRBD1	NA	TGCGCCAGCAGCCAAGAAGGGGACAGCTTCTACGAGCAGTACTTC	CASSQEGDSFYEQYF
TRBV19	TRBJ1-2	NA	NA	TGTGCCAGTAGTCCCTATGCCGGGGATGGCTACACCTTC	CASSPYAGDGYTF
TRBV19	TRBJ1-5	NA	NA	TGTGCCAGTATTCCTATGGCGGGTAGCAATCAGCCCCAGCATTTT	CASIPMAGSNQPQHF
TRBV10-2	TRBJ1-1	TRBD1	NA	TGCGCCAGCGGTTGGACAGGGATGGTCACTGAAGCTTTCTTT	CASGWTGMVTEAFF
TRBV12-3/TRBV12-4	TRBJ2-2	NA	few	TGTGCCAGCAGTTCCTCTGACACCGGGGAGCTGTTTTTT	CASSSSDTGELFF
TRBV6-1	TRBJ2-5	TRBD2	NA	TGTGCCAGCAGTGAAGGTGCTAGCGGGGGGGCAAGGAGGGAGACCCAGTACTTC	CASSEGASGGARRETQYF
TRBV5-6	TRBJ2-5	TRBD2	NA	TGTGCCAGCAGCCGGGGGGGACGGCTCCAAGAGACCCAGTACTTC	CASSRGGRLQETQYF